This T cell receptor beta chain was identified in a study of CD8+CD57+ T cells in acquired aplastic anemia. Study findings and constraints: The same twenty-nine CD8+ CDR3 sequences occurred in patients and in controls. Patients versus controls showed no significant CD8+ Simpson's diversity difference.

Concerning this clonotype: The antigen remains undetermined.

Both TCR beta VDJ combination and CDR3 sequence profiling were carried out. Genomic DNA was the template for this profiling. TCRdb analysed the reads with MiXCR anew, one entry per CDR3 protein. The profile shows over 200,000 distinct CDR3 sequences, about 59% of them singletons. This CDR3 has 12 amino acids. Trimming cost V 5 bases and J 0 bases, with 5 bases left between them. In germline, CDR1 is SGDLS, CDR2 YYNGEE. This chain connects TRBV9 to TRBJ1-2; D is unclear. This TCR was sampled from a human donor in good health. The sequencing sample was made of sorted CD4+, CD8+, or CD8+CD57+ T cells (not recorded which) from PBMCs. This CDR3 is CASSGSNYGYTF. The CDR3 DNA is TGTGCCAGCAGTGGATCTAACTATGGCTACACCTTC.